This is a list of T cell receptor beta chains from one sample in a study of vaccination and CD4 T cells after COVID-19. TCRdb reprocessed the PCR reads via MiXCR and lists one record per CDR3 protein. The data show 25,000 to 30,000 distinct CDR3 sequences, with 40% to 55% seen just once and roughly 27% held by the top ten. What these receptors recognize is not known. Source: CD4+ T cells from blood, cultured in vitro, taken before SARS-CoV-2 vaccination. The receptors derive from a human donor who received a COVID-19 vaccine. CDR3s include the opening cysteine and the closing phenylalanine or tryptophan. A D gene is named only where the DNA matches it firmly. Size is stated for part of the rows, as once, few or many counts, or as a class when the clone is expanded.

clone size: -; D gene: -; J gene: TRBJ1-2; V gene: TRBV5-6; CDR3 protein: CASSFTGQSYGYTF; CDR3 DNA: TGTGCCAGCAGCTTTACAGGGCAGAGCTATGGCTACACCTTC
clone size: -; D gene: -; J gene: TRBJ1-3; V gene: TRBV5-4; CDR3 protein: CASSPSGAGNTIYF; CDR3 DNA: TGTGCCAGCAGCCCCTCCGGAGCTGGAAACACCATATATTTT
clone size: -; D gene: TRBD2; J gene: TRBJ2-3; V gene: TRBV7-9; CDR3 protein: CASSRTSGGLGTDTQYF; CDR3 DNA: TGTGCCAGCAGCCGGACTAGCGGGGGCTTAGGCACAGATACGCAGTATTTT
clone size: -; D gene: -; J gene: TRBJ2-1; V gene: TRBV10-3; CDR3 protein: CAIRGQGAYNEQFF; CDR3 DNA: TGTGCCATCAGGGGCCAGGGAGCCTACAATGAGCAGTTCTTC
clone size: -; D gene: -; J gene: TRBJ2-2; V gene: TRBV5-1; CDR3 protein: CASSLSGPPNTGELFF; CDR3 DNA: TGCGCCAGCAGCTTGTCTGGGCCCCCGAACACCGGGGAGCTGTTTTTT
clone size: -; D gene: -; J gene: TRBJ1-6; V gene: TRBV6-1; CDR3 protein: CASSEGGAYNSPLHF; CDR3 DNA: TGTGCCAGCAGTGAAGGAGGAGCCTATAATTCACCCCTCCACTTT
clone size: -; D gene: -; J gene: TRBJ1-2; V gene: TRBV19; CDR3 protein: CASAATGPNYGYTF; CDR3 DNA: TGTGCCAGTGCCGCGACAGGACCGAACTATGGCTACACCTTC
clone size: -; D gene: -; J gene: TRBJ1-3; V gene: TRBV20-1; CDR3 protein: CSASNPLSSGNTIYF; CDR3 DNA: TGCAGTGCTAGTAACCCCTTGAGCTCTGGAAACACCATATATTTT
clone size: -; D gene: -; J gene: TRBJ2-3; V gene: TRBV5-1; CDR3 protein: CASSSEVDTQYF; CDR3 DNA: TGCGCCAGCAGCTCGGAGGTAGATACGCAGTATTTT
clone size: -; D gene: -; J gene: TRBJ2-7; V gene: TRBV5-5; CDR3 protein: CASSFRIPSYEQYF; CDR3 DNA: TGTGCCAGCAGCTTCCGTATTCCCTCCTACGAGCAGTACTTC
clone size: -; D gene: -; J gene: TRBJ1-5; V gene: TRBV12-5; CDR3 protein: CASGLVSADRTNQPQHF; CDR3 DNA: TGTGCTAGTGGTTTGGTGTCGGCGGACAGAACCAATCAGCCCCAGCATTTT
clone size: -; D gene: -; J gene: TRBJ2-3; V gene: TRBV11-3; CDR3 protein: CASSHQSRSGGQSTDTQYF; CDR3 DNA: TGTGCCAGCAGCCACCAATCCCGGTCCGGGGGGCAAAGCACAGATACGCAGTATTTT
clone size: -; D gene: -; J gene: TRBJ1-5; V gene: TRBV5-1; CDR3 protein: CASSLGRFDGPNQPQHF; CDR3 DNA: TGCGCCAGCAGCTTGGGACGGTTTGATGGGCCCAATCAGCCCCAGCATTTT
clone size: few; D gene: -; J gene: TRBJ1-2; V gene: TRBV15; CDR3 protein: CATSREAGASNYGYTF; CDR3 DNA: TGTGCCACCAGCAGAGAGGCAGGGGCCTCAAACTATGGCTACACCTTC
clone size: few; D gene: TRBD1; J gene: TRBJ1-2; V gene: TRBV6-1; CDR3 protein: CASSANRDRGLWDGYTF; CDR3 DNA: TGTGCCAGCAGTGCCAACCGGGACAGGGGCTTATGGGATGGCTACACCTTC
clone size: -; D gene: TRBD2; J gene: TRBJ2-3; V gene: TRBV9; CDR3 protein: CASSVGGSGGSDTQYF; CDR3 DNA: TGTGCCAGCAGCGTAGGGGGTAGCGGGGGTTCAGATACGCAGTATTTT
clone size: -; D gene: TRBD1; J gene: TRBJ1-6; V gene: TRBV25-1; CDR3 protein: CASSRTGGNSPLHF; CDR3 DNA: TGTGCCAGCAGTCGGACAGGGGGCAATTCACCCCTCCACTTT
clone size: -; D gene: -; J gene: TRBJ2-7; V gene: TRBV20-1; CDR3 protein: CSARGPGAEQYF; CDR3 DNA: TGCAGTGCTAGAGGTCCCGGGGCCGAGCAGTACTTC
clone size: once; D gene: -; J gene: TRBJ1-3; V gene: TRBV7-2; CDR3 protein: CASSPPAEGDTIYF; CDR3 DNA: TGTGCCAGCAGCCCCCCCGCCGAGGGAGACACCATATATTTT
clone size: -; D gene: -; J gene: TRBJ1-3; V gene: TRBV5-1; CDR3 protein: CASSSGDTSGNTIYF; CDR3 DNA: TGCGCCAGCAGCTCGGGCGACACCTCTGGAAACACCATATATTTT
clone size: -; D gene: -; J gene: TRBJ1-3; V gene: TRBV6-2/TRBV6-3; CDR3 protein: CASSYPSSGNTIYF; CDR3 DNA: TGTGCCAGCAGTTATCCTTCTTCTGGAAACACCATATATTTT
clone size: -; D gene: -; J gene: TRBJ1-2; V gene: TRBV5-1; CDR3 protein: CASSLRGGVGYGYTF; CDR3 DNA: TGCGCCAGCAGCTTGCGAGGGGGTGTAGGCTATGGCTACACCTTC